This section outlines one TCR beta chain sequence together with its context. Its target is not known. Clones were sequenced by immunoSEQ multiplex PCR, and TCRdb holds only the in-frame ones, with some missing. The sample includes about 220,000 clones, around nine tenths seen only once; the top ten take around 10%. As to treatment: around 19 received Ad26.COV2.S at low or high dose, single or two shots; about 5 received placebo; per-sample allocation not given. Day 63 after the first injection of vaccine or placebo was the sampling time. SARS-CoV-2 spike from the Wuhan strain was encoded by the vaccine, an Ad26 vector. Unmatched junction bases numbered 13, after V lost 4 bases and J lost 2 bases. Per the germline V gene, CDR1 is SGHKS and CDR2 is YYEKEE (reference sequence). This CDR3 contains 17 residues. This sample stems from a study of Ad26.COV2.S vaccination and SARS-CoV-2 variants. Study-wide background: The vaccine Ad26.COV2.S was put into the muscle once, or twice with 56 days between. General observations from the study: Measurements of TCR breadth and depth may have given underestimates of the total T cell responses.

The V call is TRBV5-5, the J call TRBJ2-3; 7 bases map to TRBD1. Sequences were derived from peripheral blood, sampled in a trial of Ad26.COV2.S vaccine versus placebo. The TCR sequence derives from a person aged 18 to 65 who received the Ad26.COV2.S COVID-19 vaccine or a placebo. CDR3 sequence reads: CASSIKWTGLFTDTQYF. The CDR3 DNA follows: TGTGCCAGCAGCATAAAATGGACAGGACTGTTCACAGATACGCAGTATTTT.